This T cell receptor beta chain was captured in a study of CD8+ T cells in alopecia areata. Documented treatment: oral pan-JAK inhibitor, 5-10 mg twice daily. Lesional scalp tissue (obtained by punch biopsy) and peripheral blood were collected from alopecia areata patients. RNA was extracted and reverse transcribed into cDNA as the sequencing template. Data came from immunoSEQ multiplex PCR; TCRdb stores just in-frame clones and leaves some out. The data contain fewer than 4,500 clones, over 70% of them seen just once; the ten biggest clones take up roughly 6.5%. V was clipped by 3 bases and J by 0 bases; unmatched bases: 10. Germline lookup yields CDR1 SNHLY and CDR2 FYNNEI. The CDR3 totals 19 residues.

This chain links TRBV2 with TRBJ2-1; 11 bases fit TRBD2. The source was skin, collected at week 24, from a patient treated with tofacitinib. This TCR derives from a human donor with alopecia areata. CDR3 nucleotides: TGTGCCAGCAGTGATGGTCTAGCGGGGGGAATACGCTCCTACAATGAGCAGTTCTTC. Amino acids: CASSDGLAGGIRSYNEQFF.